These 26 T cell receptor beta chains were all obtained from the same sample, sequenced in a study of CD8 T cells in ankylosing spondylitis (dated by TCRdb to 2015 to 2018). The method behind the library was 5' RACE. TCRdb lists the instrument as Illumina HiSeq 2500. TCRdb reworked the public reads: Q25 trimming with fastp, MiXCR clone assembly, productive beta chains retained. Rows are unified per CDR3 protein, each entry keeping the most common DNA and genes. The sample table contains some 270,000 distinct CDR3 sequences; only one count was recorded for about a sixth of them. Of the sample, around 33% falls within the top ten clones. Sequencing was carried out using blood, either unsorted or a sorted T cell fraction (not recorded which). These receptor sequences come from a male donor with ankylosing spondylitis or in good health (not recorded which).

This clonotype was found many times. This chain joins TRBV15 and TRBJ1-5, with D perhaps matching TRBD1 (6 bases). The germline V gene has CDR1 LNHNV and CDR2 YYDKDF (reference sequence). V was shortened by 0 bases and J by 3 bases, with 9 bases between the two germline ends. The length of the CDR3 is 15 residues. The CDR3 bases are TGTGCCACCAGCAGAGATCGGGGGCTCAATCAGCCCCAGCATTTT. Protein sequence: CATSRDRGLNQPQHF.

This clonotype was seen more than once but under ten times. The V gene is TRBV4-1, the J gene TRBJ2-1; 7 positions agree with TRBD2. Trimming removed 0 bases from V and 10 bases from J; junction bases left unmatched: 3. The CDR3 extends over 13 amino acids. CDR1 and CDR2 (germline): MGHRA, YSYEKL. The CDR3 region is CASSQDGRGEQFF. In DNA form, the CDR3 reads TGCGCCAGCAGCCAAGATGGGAGGGGCGAGCAGTTCTTC.

This rearrangement joins TRBV4-2 to TRBJ2-5, with 13 bases identical to TRBD2. Germline CDR1 is LGHNA and CDR2 is YNFKEQ. After removal of 1 base from V and 5 bases from J, the junction contained 10 bases not matched to a gene. The CDR3 length is 18 residues. Here the CDR3 DNA reads TGTGCCAGCAGCCAAGGGATGGGACTAGCGGGATTGTCGGAGACCCAGTACTTC. Encoded protein: CASSQGMGLAGLSETQYF.

This clonotype has more than one count but fewer than ten. This sequence joins TRBV15 and TRBJ2-7; 14 bases fit TRBD2. Per germline, CDR1 LNHNV and CDR2 YYDKDF (reference sequence). This CDR3 is built from 17 residues. V lost 3 bases, J lost 2 bases, and 6 bases stayed unmatched. The CDR3 region is CATSSTGLAGEAYEQYF. CDR3 DNA sequence: TGTGCCACCAGCAGCACGGGACTAGCGGGAGAGGCCTACGAGCAGTACTTC.

In its sample, this clonotype was seen once. The chain recombines TRBV3-1 with TRBJ2-7, with 7 bases lining up with TRBD2. The CDR3 covers 16 residues. The V gene end was trimmed by 0 bases and the J gene end by 4 bases; junction bases not matched to a gene: 9. The germline V gene has CDR1 LGHDT and CDR2 YNNKEL (reference sequence). The CDR3 region has the DNA TGTGCCAGCAGCCAAGATATGCGCGGGAGAGCGTACGAGCAGTACTTC. It translates to CASSQDMRGRAYEQYF.

This chain connects TRBV5-5 to TRBJ2-7; D might be TRBD2 (6 bases). The germline V and J ends were trimmed by 3 bases and 4 bases, with 17 bases remaining between them. The CDR3 loop spans 15 amino acids. The germline V gene encodes CDR1 SGHKS and CDR2 YYEKEE (reference sequence). The CDR3 sequence is CASSSRTGELYEQYF. The CDR3 region has the DNA TGTGCCAGCAGCTCCCGGACGGGAGAGTTGTACGAGCAGTACTTC.

This clonotype was detected many times. V usage is TRBV25-1 and J usage is TRBJ2-2, with D tentatively TRBD1 (5 bases). V lost 7 bases and J 6 bases, leaving 12 bases between the germline ends. The CDR3 is made up of 13 amino acids. Germline CDR1 reads MGHDK; CDR2 reads SYGVNS. CDR3 in DNA: TGTGCCAGCATTGGAACAGGTCCCGGGGAGCTGTTTTTT. Its translation is CASIGTGPGELFF.

This clonotype was counted a few times. The V call is TRBV29-1, the J call TRBJ2-2; 8 bases map to TRBD2. Germline-derived CDR1 and CDR2 are SQVTM and ANQGSEA. The junction had 8 bases not matched to a gene; V was cut back by 6 bases and J by 5 bases. The CDR3 covers 14 residues. The CDR3 sequence is CSVPSGSGTGELFF. CDR3 nucleotide sequence: TGCAGCGTCCCCAGCGGGAGTGGGACCGGGGAGCTGTTTTTT.

This clonotype was seen a handful of times. The chain has TRBV12-3 or TRBV12-4 and TRBJ2-7, with TRBD2 matching over 7 bases. The V segment lost 2 bases and the J segment 6 bases; nucleotides outside the gene matches: 16. The CDR3 is 17 residues long. CDR3 in amino acids: CASSLFLQGGSSSEQYF. The CDR3 bases are TGTGCCAGCAGTTTATTTTTGCAGGGAGGGTCATCTAGCGAGCAGTACTTC.

Remarks on this clonotype: A read error may account for a junction end that differs from germline. The chain links TRBV4-3 to TRBJ2-7; D remains unclear. The CDR3 has 15 residues. Per the germline V gene, CDR1 is LGHNA and CDR2 is YSLEER. The CDR3 region has the DNA TGCGCCAGCGGCCAAGATTCCCGGGCCCCCTACGAGCAGTACTTC. Translated: CASGQDSRAPYEQYF.

This chain links TRBV6-6 with TRBJ2-3; 7 bases align to TRBD2. The CDR3 loop spans 13 amino acids. The V gene's germline CDR1 is MNHNY and CDR2 SVGAGI (reference sequence). The V gene end was trimmed by 8 bases and the J gene end by 2 bases; junction bases not matched to a gene: 4. The CDR3 bases are TGTGCCAGCCGGGACTACGCCACAGATACGCAGTATTTT. Translating gives CASRDYATDTQYF.

The chain has TRBV9 and TRBJ2-2, with TRBD1 matching 8 bases. CDR1 SGDLS and CDR2 YYNGEE come from the germline V gene. This CDR3 is 15 amino acids long. V lost 3 bases to trimming and J lost 2 bases; unmatched junction nucleotides: 3. CDR3 amino acids: CASSASGGNTGELFF. The CDR3 nucleotides read TGTGCCAGCAGCGCGTCAGGGGGCAACACCGGGGAGCTGTTTTTT. Looking up the rest from reference TRBV9 and TRBJ2-2 gives the full variable domain: DSGVTQTPKHLITATGQRVTLRCSPRSGDLSVYWYQQSLDQGLQFLIQYYNGEERAKGNILERFSAQQFPDLHSELNLSSLELGDSALYFCASSASGGNTGELFFGEGSRLTVL.

V and J are TRBV14 and TRBJ2-1, with D unclear. The CDR3 is 14 amino acids. V was clipped by 0 bases and J by 4 bases, with 7 bases between them. Germline lookup yields CDR1 SGHDN and CDR2 FVKESK. This CDR3 reads CASSQDSTYNEQFF. In DNA form, the CDR3 reads TGTGCCAGCAGCCAAGATAGCACATACAATGAGCAGTTCTTC.

This clonotype was detected only a few times. The J gene is TRBJ2-7, the V gene TRBV4-1, with D uncertain. Trimming removed 4 bases at V and 6 bases at J, with 16 bases between. The CDR3 spans 14 residues. Germline V gene sequence: CDR1 MGHRA, CDR2 YSYEKL. CDR3 in DNA: TGCGCCAGCAGCCTAAGACATAGGAGTGGCGAGCAGTACTTC. This translates into CASSLRHRSGEQYF.

The CDR3 sequence: CASSLMNGVYNEQFF. Written as DNA, the CDR3 is TGTGCCAGCAGCTTGATGAACGGGGTCTACAATGAGCAGTTCTTC. The V and J genes are TRBV5-6 and TRBJ2-1; D is perhaps TRBD2 (5 bases). The V end was cut by 1 base, the J end by 3 bases, with 11 bases between. CDR1 is SGHDT, CDR2 YYEEEE, per germline. CDR3 length: 15 residues.

This clonotype has only a few counts. The chain combines TRBV29-1 with TRBJ1-2, with TRBD1 identical over 8 bases. Germline assignment: CDR1 SQVTM and CDR2 ANQGSEA. The CDR3 is 13 residues long. V was clipped by 7 bases and J by 8 bases; unmatched bases: 12. This CDR3 is CSAVAGQGKGYTF. For the CDR3, the DNA is TGCAGCGCCGTTGCCGGACAGGGCAAGGGCTACACCTTC.

This clonotype was counted between two and nine times. The chain recombines TRBV5-5 with TRBJ1-2; 7 bases agree with TRBD1. Germline V gene sequence: CDR1 SGHKS, CDR2 YYEKEE (reference sequence). With V trimmed by 0 bases and J by 3 bases, 5 bases remained unmatched. The CDR3 is made up of 15 amino acids. The CDR3 is CASSLDGTDYYGYTF. CDR3 bases: TGTGCCAGCAGCTTGGACGGGACAGACTACTATGGCTACACCTTC. Full variable domain (rest looked up from reference TRBV5-5 and TRBJ1-2): DAGVTQSPTHLIKTRGQQVTLRCSPISGHKSVSWYQQVLGQGPQFIFQYYEKEERGRGNFPDRFSARQFPNYSSELNVNALLLGDSALYLCASSLDGTDYYGYTFGSGTRLTVV.

The chain uses TRBV4-1 and TRBJ2-1; perhaps TRBD2 as D (6 bases). V gave up 4 bases and J gave up 1 base, with 17 bases separating them. Per germline, CDR1 MGHRA and CDR2 YSYEKL. The CDR3 spans 17 residues. The CDR3 sequence: CASSPDAASESYNEQFF. The CDR3 nucleotides are TGCGCCAGCAGCCCGGACGCGGCTAGCGAGTCCTACAATGAGCAGTTCTTC.

The rearrangement links TRBV27 to TRBJ2-5, with a tentative D call TRBD1 (6 bases). The CDR3 is 12 residues long. Germline CDR1 MNHEY, CDR2 SMNVEV (reference sequence). V was shortened by 6 bases and J by 6 bases, with 11 bases between the two germline ends. The CDR3 DNA reads as TGTGCCAGCAGCTCACAGGGCCAGACCCAGTACTTC. This translates into CASSSQGQTQYF.

This clonotype was counted many times. The rearrangement joins TRBV15 to TRBJ2-7; a possible D gene is TRBD1 (6 bases). The CDR3 runs to 14 residues. Germline CDR1 and CDR2: LNHNV and YYDKDF (reference sequence). V gave up 1 base and J gave up 4 bases, with 11 bases separating them. The CDR3 loop is CATSRVGRGYEQYF. The CDR3 DNA reads TGTGCCACCAGCAGAGTAGGCAGGGGTTACGAGCAGTACTTC.

This clonotype was detected only a few times. The chain employs TRBV4-1 and TRBJ2-7; D unresolved. This CDR3 has 14 residues. The V gene's germline CDR1 is MGHRA and CDR2 YSYEKL. V was cut by 1 base and J by 0 bases, with 7 bases left in between. In nucleotides, the CDR3 is TGCGCCAGCAGCCAAGTGGCCGGCTCCTACGAGCAGTACTTC. Amino acids: CASSQVAGSYEQYF.

This chain connects TRBV9 to TRBJ2-1; TRBD2 might be the D (5 bases). V gave up 2 bases and J gave up 2 bases, with 17 bases separating them. The CDR3 has 17 residues. Germline values: CDR1 SGDLS, CDR2 YYNGEE. The CDR3 here is CASSVSKSGKPYNEQFF. The DNA for the CDR3 is TGTGCCAGCAGCGTGAGCAAAAGCGGAAAACCCTACAATGAGCAGTTCTTC. The whole variable domain, filled in from reference TRBV9 and TRBJ2-1, reads DSGVTQTPKHLITATGQRVTLRCSPRSGDLSVYWYQQSLDQGLQFLIQYYNGEERAKGNILERFSAQQFPDLHSELNLSSLELGDSALYFCASSVSKSGKPYNEQFFGPGTRLTVL.

This chain joins TRBV20-1 and TRBJ2-6, with TRBD2 matching 8 bases. Germline CDR1 DFQATT, CDR2 SNEGSKA (reference sequence). The ends lost 3 bases at V and 4 bases at J; junction bases unmatched: 5. The CDR3 is 15 residues long. The CDR3 loop is CSASGRAPGANVLTF. In nucleotides, the CDR3 is TGCAGTGCTAGCGGGAGGGCCCCGGGGGCCAACGTCCTGACTTTC.

This clonotype was seen only a few times. V and J are TRBV5-1 and TRBJ2-1; 7 positions match TRBD2. J was trimmed by 4 bases and V by 2 bases; bases with no gene match: 6. The CDR3 sequence is 15 residues long. Germline-derived CDR1 and CDR2 are SGHRS and YFSETQ. CDR3 sequence: CASSFDLADYNEQFF. The CDR3, as DNA: TGCGCCAGCAGCTTCGACCTAGCGGATTACAATGAGCAGTTCTTC.

This clonotype appeared a few times. The V gene is TRBV20-1, the J gene TRBJ2-7; D remains ambiguous. The germline V and J ends were trimmed by 0 bases and 5 bases, with 14 bases remaining between them. The germline CDR1 and CDR2 sequences are DFQATT and SNEGSKA (reference sequence). This CDR3 has 14 residues. The CDR3 nucleotides are TGCAGTGCTAGAGAGGCTCCTATCATCCACGAGCAGTACTTC. Translated: CSAREAPIIHEQYF.

V usage is TRBV7-8 and J usage is TRBJ1-1; TRBD1 agrees at 7 bases. Trimming took 5 bases from V and 7 from J; bases not matched to a gene: 4. Germline assignment: CDR1 SGHVS and CDR2 FQNEAQ. The CDR3 extends over 12 amino acids. The CDR3 nucleotides read TGTGCCAGCAGCCCGGACAGGAATGAAGCTTTCTTT. This codes for CASSPDRNEAFF.